A single sample gave rise to the 3 T cell receptor beta chains below, sequenced in a study of CD8+ T cells in alopecia areata. Following extraction, RNA underwent reverse transcription to cDNA, which served as the sequencing template. Clones were read by immunoSEQ multiplex PCR, and TCRdb kept only the in-frame ones, dropping some. The sample consists of some 180,000 clones, roughly 65% of them appearing once. The sample in question was CD4+ T cells sorted from blood, obtained at week 0. The receptor source for this set is a human donor with alopecia areata.

This clone has more than one count but fewer than ten. Additional DNA sequences in this sample encode the identical CDR3. The rearrangement uses TRBV5-6 and TRBJ2-2; D gene unclear. V was clipped by 0 bases and J by 6 bases, with 3 bases between them. Germline loops: CDR1 SGHDT, CDR2 YYEEEE. The length of the CDR3 is 12 residues. CDR3 sequence reads: CASSLVSGELFF. In nucleotides, the CDR3 is TGTGCCAGCAGCTTGGTATCCGGGGAGCTGTTTTTT.

This clone was observed once. The chain employs TRBV30 and TRBJ2-2; D gene unclear. V was shortened by 5 bases and J by 2 bases, with 6 bases between the two germline ends. Germline CDR1 reads GTSNPN; CDR2 reads SVGIG (reference sequence). This CDR3 comprises 12 residues. The CDR3 sequence is CAWAHNTGELFF. The DNA of the CDR3 is TGTGCCTGGGCGCATAACACCGGGGAGCTGTTTTTT. The entire variable domain, with the rest obtained from reference TRBV30 and TRBJ2-2, is as follows: SQTIHQWPATLVQPVGSPLSLECTVEGTSNPNLYWYRQAAGRGLQLLFYSVGIGQISSEVPQNLSASRPQDRQFILSSKKLLLSDSGFYLCAWAHNTGELFFGEGSRLTVL.

The chain carries TRBV19 and TRBJ2-7; 8 nucleotides line up with TRBD1. Germline trimming cut 8 bases from V and 2 bases from J; bases unmatched to any gene: 8. Germline V CDR1 and CDR2: LNHDA, SQIVND (reference sequence). The length of the CDR3 is 14 residues. The CDR3 nucleotides read TGTGCCAGTTCCTCGCGGGACAGGACCTACGAGCAGTACTTC. This sequence encodes CASSSRDRTYEQYF.